This is a list of T cell receptor beta chains from one sample in a study of T cell responses to AZD1222 COVID-19 vaccine. Sequencing was performed with immunoSEQ multiplex PCR; in TCRdb, only in-frame clones are kept and a portion is missing. This table has about 81,000 clones, over 75% appearing once. The sequencing used peripheral blood, collected 28 days after the second AZD1222 dose. The receptors were sampled from an adult who received the AZD1222 COVID-19 vaccine. CDR3s include the opening cysteine and the closing phenylalanine or tryptophan.

V gene	CDR3 protein
TRBV7-2	CASSDRQGPEAFF
TRBV7-2	CASCTSGGDRDEQFF
TRBV27	CASSRNRENYEQYF
TRBV10-3	CAISVSGRRDSNQPQHF
TRBV5-6	CASSFTGGSYEQYF
TRBV6-5	CASSSRDRSSYEQYF
TRBV28	CASSPHRGYGYTF
TRBV18	CASSPGIPTNEKLFF
TRBV28	CAGGSHNSPLHF
TRBV7-6	CASSPQGGSGYTF
TRBV6-2/TRBV6-3	CASSYSNNQPQHF
TRBV19	CASRDRGVGPQHF
TRBV5-5	CASSATGGTEQFF
TRBV24-1	CATSDPRGRTGELFF
TRBV5-5	CASSLMSGINTEAFF
TRBV11-2	CASSFNYGYTF
TRBV6-1	CASSELWTSTDTQYF
TRBV9	CASSVRELETQYF
TRBV10-3	CAISGDSEAFF
TRBV5-6	CASSLDRSGEIGKLFF
TRBV20-1	CSTPSVGGYTF
TRBV27	CASSRGQGISNTGELFF
TRBV6-6	CASSPYGPDSNTEAFF
TRBV13	CASSLRETAQNTEAFF
TRBV6-2/TRBV6-3	CASSRPGQSPLHF
TRBV2	CASSEERGLQYF
TRBV7-7	CASSPTSGGYNEQFF
TRBV28	CASSFGDRYGYTF
TRBV29-1	CSSGQGPGYGYTF
TRBV27	CASSFSRGGRDEKLFF
TRBV5-1	CASSPSPTGGKVSPLHF
TRBV7-9	CASSPSGRGNQPQHF
TRBV6-2/TRBV6-3	CASSYSPVDYEKLFF
TRBV5-4	CASSGQGYNSPLHF
TRBV19	CASSRVPDEQYF